The sequence of this T cell receptor beta chain was determined in a study of CD8 T cells in Susac syndrome. Study as a whole: Intravenous immunoglobulin alone or corticosteroids were being given to patients with Susac syndrome at blood draw, unless they were therapy-naive.

Study-wide results and limits: Clonal expansion was not observed in the Susac syndrome CD4+ T cell repertoires.

Sequencing of TCR beta covered CD8+ and CD4+ T cells obtained from blood. The V gene's germline CDR1 is SEHNR and CDR2 FQNEAQ (reference sequence). This CDR3 region has 15 residues. The V segment lost 5 bases and the J segment 4 bases; nucleotides outside the gene matches: 7. Note on this clonotype: Its antigen remains unknown.

Reverse transcription of roughly 0.5 to 1 ug RNA was carried out with random hexamers. The authors amplified TCR beta CDR3 across 54 Vbeta and 13 Jbeta using immunoSEQ multiplex PCR. TCRdb itself ran the immunoSEQ multiplex PCR reads through MiXCR, one entry per CDR3 protein. The sample has tens of thousands of distinct CDR3 sequences; about 95% are singletons. This clonotype was sampled from a human donor with Susac syndrome. This chain uses TRBV7-9 with TRBJ2-5; TRBD1 matches at 10 bases. Sequencing was done on a sample of CD4+ T cells from PBMCs. As DNA, the CDR3 is TGTGCCAGCAGCACGGGGACAGGGGCTGGAGAGACCCAGTACTTC. This translates into CASSTGTGAGETQYF.